This T cell receptor (beta chain) was found in a study of identical twins. Deletions cut 0 bases from V and 4 bases from J, with 26 bases between. The CDR3 extends over 19 amino acids. Germline CDR1 and CDR2: SGHRS and YFSETQ. TCRdb re-analysed the 5' RACE reads in MiXCR, keeping a single row per CDR3 protein. Among around 470,000 distinct CDR3 sequences listed, 14% were seen once. The sample holds many counts of this clonotype. Its cognate antigen is unknown. Findings and caveats of the study: For zero-insertion analyses, partial confounding could come from invariant MAIT and iNKT cells.

These data also formed part of another study, on yellow fever vaccine responses in identical twins. That paper notes: Each twin's T cell response to the vaccine was reported to look partly convergent and partly personalized.

This TCR came from a woman younger than 30 in good health. This sequence joins TRBV5-1 and TRBJ2-7; TRBD1 is a possible D gene (5 bases). Sequencing used CD4+ T cells sorted from blood. The CDR3 loop reads CASSLAFSKAGMEKYEQYF. Here the CDR3 DNA reads TGCGCCAGCAGCTTGGCCTTTTCGAAGGCAGGGATGGAAAAGTACGAGCAGTACTTC.